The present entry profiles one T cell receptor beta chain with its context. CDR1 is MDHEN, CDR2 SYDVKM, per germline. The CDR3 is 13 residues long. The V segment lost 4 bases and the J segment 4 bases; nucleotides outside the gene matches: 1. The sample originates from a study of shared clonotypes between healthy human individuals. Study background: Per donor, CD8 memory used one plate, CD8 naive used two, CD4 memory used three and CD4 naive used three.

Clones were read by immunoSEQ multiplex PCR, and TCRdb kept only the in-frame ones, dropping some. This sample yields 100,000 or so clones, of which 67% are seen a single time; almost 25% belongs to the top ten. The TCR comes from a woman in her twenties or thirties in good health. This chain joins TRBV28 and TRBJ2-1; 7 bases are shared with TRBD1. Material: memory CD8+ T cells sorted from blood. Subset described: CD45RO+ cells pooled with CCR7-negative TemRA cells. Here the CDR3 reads CASSYRGYNEQFF. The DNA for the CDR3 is TGTGCCAGCAGTTACAGGGGATACAATGAGCAGTTCTTC. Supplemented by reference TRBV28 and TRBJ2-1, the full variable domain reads DVKVTQSSRYLVKRTGEKVFLECVQDMDHENMFWYRQDPGLGLRLIYFSYDVKMKEKGDIPEGYSVSREKKERFSLILESASTNQTSMYLCASSYRGYNEQFFGPGTRLTVL.